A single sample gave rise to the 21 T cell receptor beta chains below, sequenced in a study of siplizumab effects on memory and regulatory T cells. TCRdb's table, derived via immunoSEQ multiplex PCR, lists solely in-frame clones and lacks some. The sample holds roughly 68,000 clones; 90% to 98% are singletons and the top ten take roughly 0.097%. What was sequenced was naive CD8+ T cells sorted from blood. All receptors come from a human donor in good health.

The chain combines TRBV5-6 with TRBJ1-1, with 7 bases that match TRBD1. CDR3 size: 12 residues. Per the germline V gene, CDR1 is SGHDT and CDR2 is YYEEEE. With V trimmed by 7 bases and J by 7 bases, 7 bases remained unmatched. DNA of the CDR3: TGTGCCAGCGCCACCGGGACAGATGAAGCTTTCTTT. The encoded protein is CASATGTDEAFF.

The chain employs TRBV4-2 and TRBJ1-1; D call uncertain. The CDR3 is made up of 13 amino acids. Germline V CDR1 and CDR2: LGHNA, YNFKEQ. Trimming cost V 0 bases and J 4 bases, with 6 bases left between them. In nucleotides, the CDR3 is TGTGCCAGCAGCCAAGAGGGTTCCACTGAAGCTTTCTTT. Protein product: CASSQEGSTEAFF.

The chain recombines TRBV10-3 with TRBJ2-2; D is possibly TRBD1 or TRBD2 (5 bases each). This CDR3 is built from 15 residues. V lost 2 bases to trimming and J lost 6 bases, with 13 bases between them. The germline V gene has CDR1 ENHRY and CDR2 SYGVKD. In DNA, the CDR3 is TGTGCCATCAGTGAGACCGGGACGCCGGCCGGGGAGCTGTTTTTT. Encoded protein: CAISETGTPAGELFF.

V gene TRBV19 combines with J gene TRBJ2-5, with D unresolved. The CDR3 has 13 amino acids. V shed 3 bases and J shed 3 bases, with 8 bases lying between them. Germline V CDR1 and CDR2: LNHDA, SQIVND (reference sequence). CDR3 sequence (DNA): TGTGCCAGTAGTATCCAGAATAAAGAGACCCAGTACTTC. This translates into CASSIQNKETQYF.

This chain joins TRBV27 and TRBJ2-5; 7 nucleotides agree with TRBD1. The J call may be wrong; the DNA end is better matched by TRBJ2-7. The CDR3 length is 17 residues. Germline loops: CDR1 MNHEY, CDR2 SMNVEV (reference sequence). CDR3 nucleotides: TGTGCCACCAAGGGGGCCGGGATCAAAAAGCTGGGCTACGAGCAGTACTTC. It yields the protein CATKGAGIKKLGYEQYF.

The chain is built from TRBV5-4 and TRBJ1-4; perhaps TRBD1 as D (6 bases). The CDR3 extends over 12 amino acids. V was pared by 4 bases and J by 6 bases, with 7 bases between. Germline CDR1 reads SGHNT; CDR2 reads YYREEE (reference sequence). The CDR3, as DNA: TGTGCCAGCAGCGCAGGGGATGAAAAACTGTTTTTT. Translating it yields CASSAGDEKLFF.

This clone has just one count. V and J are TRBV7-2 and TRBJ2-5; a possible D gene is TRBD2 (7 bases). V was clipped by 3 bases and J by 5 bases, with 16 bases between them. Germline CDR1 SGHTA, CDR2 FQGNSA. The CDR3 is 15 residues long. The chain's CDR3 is CASSFLGGGLETQYF. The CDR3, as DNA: TGTGCCAGCAGCTTCCTAGGGGGGGGCCTGGAGACCCAGTACTTC. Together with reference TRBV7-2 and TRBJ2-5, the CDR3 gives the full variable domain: GAGVSQSPSNKVTEKGKDVELRCDPISGHTALYWYRQSLGQGLEFLIYFQGNSAPDKSGLPSDRFSAERTGGSVSTLTIQRTQQEDSAVYLCASSFLGGGLETQYFGPGTRLLVL.

The CDR3 loop is CASSSPVRQGGNEQFF. CDR3 nucleotides: TGTGCCAGCAGCTCCCCCGTTCGACAGGGGGGCAATGAGCAGTTCTTC. The rearrangement joins TRBV7-2 to TRBJ2-1; TRBD1 matches at 9 bases. Germline V lookup: CDR1 SGHTA, CDR2 FQGNSA. Unmatched junction bases numbered 10, after V lost 4 bases and J lost 6 bases. The CDR3 consists of 16 residues.

The DNA for the CDR3 is TGCGCCAGCAGCCAAGCGACAGGGGGGAACACTGAAGCTTTCTTT. Protein sequence: CASSQATGGNTEAFF. The rearrangement uses TRBV4-1 and TRBJ1-1; 9 bases align to TRBD1. CDR3 length: 15 residues. Per the germline V gene, CDR1 is MGHRA and CDR2 is YSYEKL. J lost 1 base, V lost 1 base, and 1 base had no gene match.

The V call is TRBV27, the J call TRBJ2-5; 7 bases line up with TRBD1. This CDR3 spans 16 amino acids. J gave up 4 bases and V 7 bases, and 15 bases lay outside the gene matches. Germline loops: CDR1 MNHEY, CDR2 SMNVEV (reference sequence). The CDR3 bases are TGTGCCAGCAAAAACCTCCCCGGGGACAGCCGAGAGACCCAGTACTTC. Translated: CASKNLPGDSRETQYF.

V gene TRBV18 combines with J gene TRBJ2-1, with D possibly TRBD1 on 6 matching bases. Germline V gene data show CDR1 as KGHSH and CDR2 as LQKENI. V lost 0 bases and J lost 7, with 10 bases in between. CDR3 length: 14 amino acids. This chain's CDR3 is CASSPPYRVNEQFF. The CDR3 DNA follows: TGTGCCAGCTCACCACCGTACAGGGTAAATGAGCAGTTCTTC.

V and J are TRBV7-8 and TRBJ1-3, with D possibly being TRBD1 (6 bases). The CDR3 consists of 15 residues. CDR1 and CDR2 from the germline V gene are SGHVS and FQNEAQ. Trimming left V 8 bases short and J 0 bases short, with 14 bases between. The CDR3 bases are TGTGCCAGCTTTGGAGGGGGGAACTCTGGAAACACCATATATTTT. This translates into CASFGGGNSGNTIYF.

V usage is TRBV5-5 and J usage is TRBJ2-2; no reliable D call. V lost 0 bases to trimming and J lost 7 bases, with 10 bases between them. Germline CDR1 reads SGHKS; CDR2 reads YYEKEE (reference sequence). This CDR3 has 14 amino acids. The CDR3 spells CASSLALEVGELFF. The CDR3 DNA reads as TGTGCCAGCAGCTTGGCCCTAGAGGTCGGGGAGCTGTTTTTT.

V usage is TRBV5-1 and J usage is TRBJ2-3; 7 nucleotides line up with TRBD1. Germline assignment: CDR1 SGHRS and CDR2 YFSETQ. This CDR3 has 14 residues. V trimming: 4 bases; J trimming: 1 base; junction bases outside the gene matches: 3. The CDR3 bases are TGCGCCAGCAGCGTAGGACAGGGCACAGATACGCAGTATTTT. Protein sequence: CASSVGQGTDTQYF.

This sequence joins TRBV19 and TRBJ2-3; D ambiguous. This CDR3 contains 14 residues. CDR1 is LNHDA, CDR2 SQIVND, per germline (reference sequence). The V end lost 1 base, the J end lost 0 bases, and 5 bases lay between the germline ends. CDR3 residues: CASSIVSSTDTQYF. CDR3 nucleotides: TGTGCCAGTAGTATAGTCTCCAGCACAGATACGCAGTATTTT.

CDR3 in DNA: TGTGCCAGCAGCATGTCCGGGACAGGCTACGAGCAGTACTTC. It encodes CASSMSGTGYEQYF. The rearrangement uses TRBV9 and TRBJ2-7, with 8 bases that match TRBD1. The CDR3 covers 14 residues. V gave up 4 bases and J gave up 3 bases; unmatched junction bases: 6. The germline V gene has CDR1 SGDLS and CDR2 YYNGEE.

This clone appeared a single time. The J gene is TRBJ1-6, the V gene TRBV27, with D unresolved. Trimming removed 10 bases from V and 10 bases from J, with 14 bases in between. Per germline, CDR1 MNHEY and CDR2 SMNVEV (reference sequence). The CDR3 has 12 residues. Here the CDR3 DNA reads TGTGCCAACGTAGACGGTCACTCACCCCTCCACTTT. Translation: CANVDGHSPLHF.

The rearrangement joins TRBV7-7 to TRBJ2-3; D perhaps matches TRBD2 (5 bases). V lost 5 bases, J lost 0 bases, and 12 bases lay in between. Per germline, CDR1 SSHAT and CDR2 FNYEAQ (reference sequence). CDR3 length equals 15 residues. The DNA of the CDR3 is TGTGCCAGCAGCACGACTACTTCTAGCACAGATACGCAGTATTTT. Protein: CASSTTTSSTDTQYF.

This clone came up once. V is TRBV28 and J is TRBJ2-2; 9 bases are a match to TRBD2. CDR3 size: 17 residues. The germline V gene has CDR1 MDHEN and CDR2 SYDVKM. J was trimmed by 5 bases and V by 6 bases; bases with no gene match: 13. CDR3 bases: TGTGCCAGCAGCCGTCCGGCAGGGGCGGGGGGGACCGGGGAGCTGTTTTTT. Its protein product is CASSRPAGAGGTGELFF.

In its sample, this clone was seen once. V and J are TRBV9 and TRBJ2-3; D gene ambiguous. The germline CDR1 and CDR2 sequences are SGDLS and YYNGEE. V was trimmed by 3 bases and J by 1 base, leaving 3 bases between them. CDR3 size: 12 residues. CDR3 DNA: TGTGCCAGCAGCGAGGGCACAGATACGCAGTATTTT. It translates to CASSEGTDTQYF. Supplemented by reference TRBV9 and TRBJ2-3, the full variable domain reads DSGVTQTPKHLITATGQRVTLRCSPRSGDLSVYWYQQSLDQGLQFLIQYYNGEERAKGNILERFSAQQFPDLHSELNLSSLELGDSALYFCASSEGTDTQYFGPGTRLTVL.

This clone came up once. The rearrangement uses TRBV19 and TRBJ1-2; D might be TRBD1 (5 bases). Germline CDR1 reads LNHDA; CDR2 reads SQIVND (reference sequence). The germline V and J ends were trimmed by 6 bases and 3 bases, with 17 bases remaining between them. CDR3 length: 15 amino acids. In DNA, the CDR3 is TGTGCCAGTAGAGCACCTTTCGGGACTGACTATGGCTACACCTTC. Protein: CASRAPFGTDYGYTF. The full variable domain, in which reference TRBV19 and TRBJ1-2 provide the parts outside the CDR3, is DGGITQSPKYLFRKEGQNVTLSCEQNLNHDAMYWYRQDPGQGLRLIYYSQIVNDFQKGDIAEGYSVSREKKESFPLTVTSAQKNPTAFYLCASRAPFGTDYGYTFGSGTRLTVV.